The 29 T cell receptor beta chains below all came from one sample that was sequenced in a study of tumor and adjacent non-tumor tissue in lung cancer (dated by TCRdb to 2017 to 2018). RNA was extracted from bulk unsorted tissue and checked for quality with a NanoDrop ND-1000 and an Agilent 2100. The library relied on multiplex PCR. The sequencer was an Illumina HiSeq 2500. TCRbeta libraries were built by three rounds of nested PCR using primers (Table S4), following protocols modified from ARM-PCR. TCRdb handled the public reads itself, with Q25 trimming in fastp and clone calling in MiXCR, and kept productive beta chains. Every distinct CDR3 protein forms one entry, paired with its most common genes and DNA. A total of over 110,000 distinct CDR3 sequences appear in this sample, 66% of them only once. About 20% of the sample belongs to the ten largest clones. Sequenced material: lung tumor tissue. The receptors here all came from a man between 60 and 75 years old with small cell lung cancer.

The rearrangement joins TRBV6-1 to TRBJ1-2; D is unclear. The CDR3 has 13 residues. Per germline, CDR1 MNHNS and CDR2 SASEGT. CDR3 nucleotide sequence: TGTGTCAGTAGTGTCGAGGCGGGAGTAGGCTACACCTTC. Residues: CVSSVEAGVGYTF.

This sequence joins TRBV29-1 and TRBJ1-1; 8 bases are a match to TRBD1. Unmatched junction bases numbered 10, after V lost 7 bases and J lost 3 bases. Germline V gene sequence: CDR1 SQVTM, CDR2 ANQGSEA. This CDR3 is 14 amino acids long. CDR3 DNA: TGCAGCGGTTCCTTGGACAGGGATTACACTGAAGCTTTCTTT. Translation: CSGSLDRDYTEAFF.

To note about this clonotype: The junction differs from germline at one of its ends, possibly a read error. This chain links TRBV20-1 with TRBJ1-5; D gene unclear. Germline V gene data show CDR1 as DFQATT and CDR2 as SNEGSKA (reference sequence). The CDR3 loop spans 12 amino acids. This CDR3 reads CSVSKGNQPQHF. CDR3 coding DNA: TGCAGTGTTAGTAAGGGCAATCAGCCCCAGCATTTC.

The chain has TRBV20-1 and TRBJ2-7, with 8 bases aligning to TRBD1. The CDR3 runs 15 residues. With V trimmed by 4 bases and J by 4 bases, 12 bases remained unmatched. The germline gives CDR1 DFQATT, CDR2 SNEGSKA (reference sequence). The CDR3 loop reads CSANARDRRSYEQYF. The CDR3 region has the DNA TGCAGTGCTAACGCCCGGGACAGGAGGTCATACGAGCAGTACTTC.

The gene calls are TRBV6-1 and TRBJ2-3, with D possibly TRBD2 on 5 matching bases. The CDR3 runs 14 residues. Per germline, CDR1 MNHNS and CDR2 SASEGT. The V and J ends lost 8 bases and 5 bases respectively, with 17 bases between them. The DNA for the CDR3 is TGTGCCAGCTCCTGGGAGATCTGCATAGATACGCAGTATTTT. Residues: CASSWEICIDTQYF.

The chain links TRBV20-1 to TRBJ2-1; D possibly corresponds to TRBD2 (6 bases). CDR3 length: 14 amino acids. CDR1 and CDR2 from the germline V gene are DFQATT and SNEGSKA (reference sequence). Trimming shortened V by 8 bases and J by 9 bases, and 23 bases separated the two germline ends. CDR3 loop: CSTPNSGVNSEQFF. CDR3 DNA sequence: TGCAGTACACCTAATAGCGGTGTAAACAGTGAGCAGTTCTTC.

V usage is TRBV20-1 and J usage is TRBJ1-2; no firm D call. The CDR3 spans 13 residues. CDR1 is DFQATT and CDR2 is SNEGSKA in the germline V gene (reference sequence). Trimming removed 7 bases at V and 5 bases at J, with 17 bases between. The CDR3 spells CSVSPDGSYGYTF. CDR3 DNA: TGCAGTGTTAGTCCCGATGGATCTTATGGCTACACCTTC.

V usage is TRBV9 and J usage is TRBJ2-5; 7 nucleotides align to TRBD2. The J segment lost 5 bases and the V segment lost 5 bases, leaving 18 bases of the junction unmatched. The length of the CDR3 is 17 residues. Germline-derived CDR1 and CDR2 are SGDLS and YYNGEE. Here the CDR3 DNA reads TGTGCCAGCAGTGATACTATTCTGGGGAGGGGCCGGGAGACCCAGTACTTC. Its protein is CASSDTILGRGRETQYF.

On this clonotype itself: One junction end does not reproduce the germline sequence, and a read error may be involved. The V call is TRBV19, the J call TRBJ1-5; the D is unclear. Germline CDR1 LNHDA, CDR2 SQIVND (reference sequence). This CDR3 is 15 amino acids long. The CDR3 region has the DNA TGTGCCAGTAGTATGGACCGGCATGGCAATCAGTCCCAGCATTTT. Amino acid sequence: CASSMDRHGNQSQHF.

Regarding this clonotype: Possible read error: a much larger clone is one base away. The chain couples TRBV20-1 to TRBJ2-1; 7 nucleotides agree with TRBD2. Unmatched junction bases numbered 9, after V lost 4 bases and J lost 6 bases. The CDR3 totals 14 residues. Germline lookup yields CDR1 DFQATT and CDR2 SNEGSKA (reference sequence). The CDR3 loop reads CSAKSGIMANEQFF. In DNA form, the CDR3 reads TGCAGTGCTAAGAGCGGGATAATGGCCAATGAGCAGTTCTTC.

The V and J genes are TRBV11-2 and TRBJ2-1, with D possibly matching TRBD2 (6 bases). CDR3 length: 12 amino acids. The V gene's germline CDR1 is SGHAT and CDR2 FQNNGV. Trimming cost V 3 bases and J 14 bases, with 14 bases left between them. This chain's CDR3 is CASSFAGTLEFF. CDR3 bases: TGTGCCAGCAGCTTCGCAGGGACTCTGGAGTTCTTC. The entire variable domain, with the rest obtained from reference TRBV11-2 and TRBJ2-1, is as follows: EAGVAQSPRYKIIEKRQSVAFWCNPISGHATLYWYQQILGQGPKLLIQFQNNGVVDDSQLPKDRFSAERLKGVDSTLKIQPAKLEDSAVYLCASSFAGTLEFFGPGTRLTVL.

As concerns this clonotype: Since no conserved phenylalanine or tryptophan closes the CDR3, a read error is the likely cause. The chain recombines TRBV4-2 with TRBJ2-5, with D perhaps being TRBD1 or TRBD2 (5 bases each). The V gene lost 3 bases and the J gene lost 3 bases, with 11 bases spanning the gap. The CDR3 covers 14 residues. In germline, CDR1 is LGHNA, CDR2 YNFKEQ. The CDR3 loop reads CASSHQVGEETQYL. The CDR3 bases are TGTGCCAGCAGCCACCAAGTGGGGGAAGAGACCCAGTACCTC.

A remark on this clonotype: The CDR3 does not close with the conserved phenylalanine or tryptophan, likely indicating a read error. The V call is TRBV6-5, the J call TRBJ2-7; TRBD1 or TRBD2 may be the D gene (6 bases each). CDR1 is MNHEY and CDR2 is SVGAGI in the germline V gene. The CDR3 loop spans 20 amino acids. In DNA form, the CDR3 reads TGTACCAGCAGTTACTCGAGTGCAGGGGCGGGATGTGTCGCAAACTACGAGCAGTACCTC. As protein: CTSSYSSAGAGCVANYEQYL.

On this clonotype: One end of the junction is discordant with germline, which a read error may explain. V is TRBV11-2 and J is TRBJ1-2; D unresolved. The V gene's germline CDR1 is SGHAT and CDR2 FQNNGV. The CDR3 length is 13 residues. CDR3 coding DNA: TGTACCAGCAGCCCCGTCAGAAACTATGGCCACACCTTC. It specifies CTSSPVRNYGHTF.

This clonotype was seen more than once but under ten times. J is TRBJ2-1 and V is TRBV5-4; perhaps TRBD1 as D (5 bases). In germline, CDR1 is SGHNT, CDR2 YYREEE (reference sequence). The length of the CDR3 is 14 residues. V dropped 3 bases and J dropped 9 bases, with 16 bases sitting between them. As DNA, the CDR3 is TGTGCCAGCAGCTGGGGCCTAACTAACGCTGAGCAGTTCTTC. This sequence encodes CASSWGLTNAEQFF.

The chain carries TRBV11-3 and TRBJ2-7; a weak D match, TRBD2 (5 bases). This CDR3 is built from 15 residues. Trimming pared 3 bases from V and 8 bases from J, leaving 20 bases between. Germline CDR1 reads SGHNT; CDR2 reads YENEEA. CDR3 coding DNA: TGTGCCAGCAGCTTGGACTCCCTGGATCAGTACAAGCAGTACTTC. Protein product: CASSLDSLDQYKQYF.

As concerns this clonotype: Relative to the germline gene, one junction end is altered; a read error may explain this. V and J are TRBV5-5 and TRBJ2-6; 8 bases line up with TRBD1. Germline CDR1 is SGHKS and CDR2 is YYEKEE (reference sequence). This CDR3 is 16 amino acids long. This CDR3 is CASSHSTGAGVNVLTF. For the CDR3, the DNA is TGTGCCAGCAGCCATTCGACAGGGGCTGGGGTCAACGTCCTGACTTTC.

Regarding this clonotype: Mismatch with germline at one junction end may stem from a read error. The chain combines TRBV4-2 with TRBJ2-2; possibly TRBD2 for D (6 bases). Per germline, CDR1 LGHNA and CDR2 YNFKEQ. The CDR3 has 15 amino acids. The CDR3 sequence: CANSLPGLNTEELFF. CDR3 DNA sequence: TGTGCCAACAGCCTGCCGGGACTGAACACCGAGGAGCTGTTTTTT.

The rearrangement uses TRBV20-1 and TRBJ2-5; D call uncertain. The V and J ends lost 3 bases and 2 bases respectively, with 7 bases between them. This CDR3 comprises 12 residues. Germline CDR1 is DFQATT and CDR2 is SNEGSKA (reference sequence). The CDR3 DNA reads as TGCAGTGCTAGTCTCGAACAAGAGACCCAGTACTTC. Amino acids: CSASLEQETQYF.

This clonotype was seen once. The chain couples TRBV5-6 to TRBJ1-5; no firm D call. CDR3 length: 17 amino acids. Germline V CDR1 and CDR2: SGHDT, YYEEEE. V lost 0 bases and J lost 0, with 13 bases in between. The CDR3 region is CASSLGKDAYSNQPQHF. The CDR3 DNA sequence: TGTGCCAGCAGCTTGGGAAAGGACGCATATAGCAATCAGCCCCAGCATTTT. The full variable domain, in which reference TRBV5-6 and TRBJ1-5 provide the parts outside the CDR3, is DAGVTQSPTHLIKTRGQQVTLRCSPKSGHDTVSWYQQALGQGPQFIFQYYEEEERQRGNFPDRFSGHQFPNYSSELNVNALLLGDSALYLCASSLGKDAYSNQPQHFGDGTRLSIL.

CDR3 coding DNA: TGTGCCTGGAGTAATCAGGGAGCCAACGTCCTGACTTTC. Residues: CAWSNQGANVLTF. This chain uses TRBV30 with TRBJ2-6; TRBD1 is a possible D gene (5 bases). The CDR3 has 13 residues. The germline V and J ends were trimmed by 2 bases and 7 bases, with 9 bases remaining between them. Germline V gene lookup returns CDR1 GTSNPN and CDR2 SVGIG (reference sequence).

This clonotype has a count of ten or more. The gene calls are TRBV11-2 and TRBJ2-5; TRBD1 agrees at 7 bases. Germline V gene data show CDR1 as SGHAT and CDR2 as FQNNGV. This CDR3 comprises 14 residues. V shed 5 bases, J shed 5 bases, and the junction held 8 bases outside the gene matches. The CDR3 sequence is CASSQNRGRETQYF. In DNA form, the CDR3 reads TGTGCCAGCAGCCAAAACAGGGGTCGCGAGACCCAGTACTTC.

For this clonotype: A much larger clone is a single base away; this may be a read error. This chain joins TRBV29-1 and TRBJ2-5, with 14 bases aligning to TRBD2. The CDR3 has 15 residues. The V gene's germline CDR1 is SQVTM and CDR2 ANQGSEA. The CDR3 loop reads CSAELGLAGVGTQYF. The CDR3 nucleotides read TGCAGCGCTGAATTGGGACTAGCGGGAGTGGGGACCCAGTACTTC. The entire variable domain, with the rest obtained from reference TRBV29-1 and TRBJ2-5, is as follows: SAVISQKPSRDICQRGTSLTIQCQVDSQVTMMFWYRQQPGQSLTLIATANQGSEATYESGFVIDKFPISRPNLTFSTLTVSNMSPEDSSIYLCSAELGLAGVGTQYFGPGTRLLVL.

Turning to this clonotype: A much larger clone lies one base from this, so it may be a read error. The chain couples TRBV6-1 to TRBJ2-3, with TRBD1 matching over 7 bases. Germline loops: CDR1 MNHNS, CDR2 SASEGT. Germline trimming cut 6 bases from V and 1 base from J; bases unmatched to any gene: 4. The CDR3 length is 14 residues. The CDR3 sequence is CASSMTGRTDTQYF. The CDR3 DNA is TGTGCCAGCAGCATGACAGGGCGCACAGATACGCAGTATTTT.

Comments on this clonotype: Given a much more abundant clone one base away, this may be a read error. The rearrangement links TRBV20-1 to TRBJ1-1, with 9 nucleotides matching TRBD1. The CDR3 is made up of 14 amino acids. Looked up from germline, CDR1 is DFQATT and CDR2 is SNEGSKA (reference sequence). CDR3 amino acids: CSARLTGGRTEVFF. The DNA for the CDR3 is TGCAGTGCTAGACTCACAGGGGGCAGGACTGAAGTTTTCTTT.

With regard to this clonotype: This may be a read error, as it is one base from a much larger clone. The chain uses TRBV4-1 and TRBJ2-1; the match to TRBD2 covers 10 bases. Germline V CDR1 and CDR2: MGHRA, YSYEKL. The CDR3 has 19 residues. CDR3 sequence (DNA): TGCGTCAGCAGCCAAACCGCTCGAAAACTAGCGGGGTACTACAATGAGCAGTTCTTC. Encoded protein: CVSSQTARKLAGYYNEQFF.

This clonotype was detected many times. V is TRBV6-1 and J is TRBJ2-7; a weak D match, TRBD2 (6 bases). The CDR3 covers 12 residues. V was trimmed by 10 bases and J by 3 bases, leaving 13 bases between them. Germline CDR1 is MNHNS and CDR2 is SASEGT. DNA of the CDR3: TGTGCCACTGGGACTTCGTTCTACGAGCAGTACGTC. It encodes CATGTSFYEQYV.

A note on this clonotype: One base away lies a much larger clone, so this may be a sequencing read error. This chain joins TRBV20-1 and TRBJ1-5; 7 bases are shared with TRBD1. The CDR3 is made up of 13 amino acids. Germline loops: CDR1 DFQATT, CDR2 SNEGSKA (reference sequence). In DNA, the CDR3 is TGCAGTGCTAGAGATAACAGGGGCCAGCCCCAGCTTTTT. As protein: CSARDNRGQPQLF.

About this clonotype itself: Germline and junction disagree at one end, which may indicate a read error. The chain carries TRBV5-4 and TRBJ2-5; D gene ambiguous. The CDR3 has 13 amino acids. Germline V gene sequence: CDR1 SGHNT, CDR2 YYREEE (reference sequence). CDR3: CASSLDQQETQNF. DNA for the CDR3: TGTGCCAGCAGCTTGGATCAGCAAGAGACCCAGAACTTC. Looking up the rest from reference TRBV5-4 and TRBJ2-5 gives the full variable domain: ETGVTQSPTHLIKTRGQQVTLRCSSQSGHNTVSWYQQALGQGPQFIFQYYREEENGRGNFPPRFSGLQFPNYSSELNVNALELDDSALYLCASSLDQQETQNFGPGTRLLVL.